The T cell receptor beta chain described here comes from a study of PD-1 blockade in classical Hodgkin lymphoma. Trimming at V came to 3 bases and at J to 2 bases, leaving 16 bases not matched to a gene. Germline V gene lookup returns CDR1 MNHEY and CDR2 SMNVEV (reference sequence). CDR3 length: 20 residues. Produced via immunoSEQ multiplex PCR; TCRdb's table is partial and in-frame only. The profile shows 30,000 or so clones, around 90% of them singletons. Each patient experienced a relapse that followed autologous stem cell transplantation, and brentuximab vedotin exposure varied. The CD4+ T cells used were purified from thawed PBMCs through magnetic negative selection.

The sequence came from a human donor with classical Hodgkin lymphoma. The specimen was CD4+ T cells from blood, collected at baseline. This sequence joins TRBV27 and TRBJ2-2; 9 nucleotides match TRBD2. The CDR3 sequence: CASSFIPGVAGAGNTGELFF. CDR3 DNA sequence: TGTGCCAGCAGTTTTATACCCGGGGTAGCGGGAGCGGGTAACACCGGGGAGCTGTTTTTT.